This TCR beta chain was retrieved from a study of primary melanoma T cells and metastatic recurrence. About the study: Tumors were T2–T4 primary melanomas thicker than 1 mm. Overall study findings and caveats: Regardless of ulceration, mitotic rate or nodal disease, >20% T-cell fraction appeared protective.

Patients with resected primary melanoma were considered at risk of metastatic recurrence. TCRdb's table, derived via immunoSEQ multiplex PCR, lists solely in-frame clones and lacks some. The top ten clones hold 7.5% to 10% of a sample with about 440 clones, 75% to 85% of them seen once. Germline CDR1 reads SGHNT; CDR2 reads YENEEA. The CDR3 covers 14 residues. V lost 2 bases and J 0 bases, leaving 7 bases between the germline ends. As concerns this clone: Its antigen is undetermined.

Sample: melanoma tumor tissue. This clonotype was sampled from a human donor with melanoma. The V and J genes are TRBV11-3 and TRBJ1-1; D remains ambiguous. The CDR3 DNA is TGTGCCAGCAGCTTAAACGGGGTGAACACTGAAGCTTTCTTT. It codes for CASSLNGVNTEAFF. The variable domain in full, with the rest retrieved from reference TRBV11-3 and TRBJ1-1, is EAGVVQSPRYKIIEKKQPVAFWCNPISGHNTLYWYLQNLGQGPELLIRYENEEAVDDSQLPKDRFSAERLKGVDSTLKIQPAELGDSAVYLCASSLNGVNTEAFFGQGTRLTVV.